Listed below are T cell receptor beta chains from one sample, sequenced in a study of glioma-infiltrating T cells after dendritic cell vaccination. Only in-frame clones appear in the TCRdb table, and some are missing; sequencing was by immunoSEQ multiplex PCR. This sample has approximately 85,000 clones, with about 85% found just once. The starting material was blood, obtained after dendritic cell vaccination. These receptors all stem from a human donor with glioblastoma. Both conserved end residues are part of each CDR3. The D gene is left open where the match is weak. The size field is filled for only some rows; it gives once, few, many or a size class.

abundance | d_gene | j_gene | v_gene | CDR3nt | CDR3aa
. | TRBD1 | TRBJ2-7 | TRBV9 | TGTGCCAGCAGCCCGGTCCCGGGACAGGAATACGAGCAGTACTTC | CASSPVPGQEYEQYF
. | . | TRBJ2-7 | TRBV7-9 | TGTGCCAGCAGCGACGGGACCTACGAGCAGTACTTC | CASSDGTYEQYF
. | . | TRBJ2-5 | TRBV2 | TGTGCCAGCAGCAAGCGGGGCCTAGGGGGGAAAGAGACCCAGTACTTC | CASSKRGLGGKETQYF
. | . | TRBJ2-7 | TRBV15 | TGTGCCACCAGCAGAGAAGCTGCCGGCGAGCAGTACTTC | CATSREAAGEQYF
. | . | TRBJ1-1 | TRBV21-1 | TGTGCCGGCCAAGAAGTCCCCCTTGAAGCTTTCTTT | CAGQEVPLEAFF
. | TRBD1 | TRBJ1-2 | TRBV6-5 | TGTGCCAGCAGGCCAACAGGGGCCGGTAACTATGGCTACACCTTC | CASRPTGAGNYGYTF
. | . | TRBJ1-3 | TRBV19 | TGTGCCAGTAGTGTACGCAAACAGGGATCTGGAAACACCATATATTTT | CASSVRKQGSGNTIYF
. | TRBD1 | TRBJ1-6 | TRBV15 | TGTGCCACCAGCAGAGAGGGGACAGGGGGCTCCTATAATTCACCCCTCCACTTT | CATSREGTGGSYNSPLHF
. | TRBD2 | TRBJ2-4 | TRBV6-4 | TGTGCCACCTCGGGAGGACTAAGCCAGCTAAAAGGCGAAAACATTCAGTACTTC | CATSGGLSQLKGENIQYF
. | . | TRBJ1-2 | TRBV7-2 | TGTGCCAGCAGCTTGGAAAAATCCGGGTCCTATGGCTACACCTTC | CASSLEKSGSYGYTF
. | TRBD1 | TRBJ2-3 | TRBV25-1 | TGTGCCAGCAGTGAAGACAGGGCAGATACGCAGTATTTT | CASSEDRADTQYF
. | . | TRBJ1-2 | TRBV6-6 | TGTGCCAGCAGCCCAGACTACTATGGCTACACCTTC | CASSPDYYGYTF
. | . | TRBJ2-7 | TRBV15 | TGTGCCACCAGCGCTAGGGGTAAAAACTACGAGCAGTACTTC | CATSARGKNYEQYF
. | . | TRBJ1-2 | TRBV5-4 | TGTGCCAGCAGCCACCTCGGGGGTAACTATGGCTACACCTTC | CASSHLGGNYGYTF
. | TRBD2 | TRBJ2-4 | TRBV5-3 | TGTGCCAGAAGCTTGCTAGCGGGAGGTGACATTCAGTACTTC | CARSLLAGGDIQYF
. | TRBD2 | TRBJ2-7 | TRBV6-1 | TGTGCCAGCAGTACCCAGGGAGGGAAGGGAGGTGAGCAGTACTTC | CASSTQGGKGGEQYF
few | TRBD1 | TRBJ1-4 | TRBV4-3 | TGCGCCAGCAGCCATCCGGGACAGGGAAATGAAAAACTGTTTTTT | CASSHPGQGNEKLFF
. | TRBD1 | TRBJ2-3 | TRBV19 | TGTGCCAGTAGTACCGGGACAGGTTTAACAGATACGCAGTATTTT | CASSTGTGLTDTQYF
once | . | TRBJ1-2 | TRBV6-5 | TGTGCCAGCAGTCAATGGGACACCGTTAACTATGGCTACACCTTC | CASSQWDTVNYGYTF
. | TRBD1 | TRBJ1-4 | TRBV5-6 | TGTGCCAGCAGCTTGGCCGGGCAGGGGGTGAATGAAAAACTGTTTTTT | CASSLAGQGVNEKLFF
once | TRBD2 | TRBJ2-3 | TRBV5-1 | TGCGCCAGCAGCCCCTGGACTAGCGGCAACACAGATACGCAGTATTTT | CASSPWTSGNTDTQYF
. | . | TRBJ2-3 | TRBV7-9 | TGTGCCAGCAGCTTAGGTGTTAGCTCAGATACGCAGTATTTT | CASSLGVSSDTQYF
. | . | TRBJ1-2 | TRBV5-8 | TGTGCCAGCAGCTTTTTAGGGGACTATGGCTACACCTTC | CASSFLGDYGYTF
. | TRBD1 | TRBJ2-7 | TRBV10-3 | TGTGCCATCAGTGCGATGGGACAGGGGGCCTACGAGCAGTACTTC | CAISAMGQGAYEQYF
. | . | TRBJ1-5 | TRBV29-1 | TGCAGCGTTTCATCGGGGTTTCAGCCCCAGCATTTT | CSVSSGFQPQHF
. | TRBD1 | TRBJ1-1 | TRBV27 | TGTGCCAGCGTTGCAGGGACAGGGCCATACAATCGGGCTTTCTTT | CASVAGTGPYNRAFF
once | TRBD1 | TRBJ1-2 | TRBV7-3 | TGTGCCAGCAGCTCAGGGACAGACTATGGCTACACCTTC | CASSSGTDYGYTF
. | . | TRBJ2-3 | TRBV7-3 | TGTGCCAGCAGCTTGCTAGCATCAGATACGCAGTATTTT | CASSLLASDTQYF
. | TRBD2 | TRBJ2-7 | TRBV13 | TGTGCCAGCAGCGCCGGGCTAGCGGGCTTCTCCTACGAGCAGTACTTC | CASSAGLAGFSYEQYF